This is a list of T cell receptor beta chains from one sample in a study of Tregs in tolerant kidney transplant recipients. Measured with immunoSEQ multiplex PCR; TCRdb has only the in-frame clones, and not every one. The table includes approximately 60,000 clones, 70% to 90% detected once. The sequencing here drew on CD4+ T cells from blood (PBMCs), taken 6 months after the transplant. These receptors were obtained from a human patient who received a combined kidney and bone marrow transplant. Some of the T cells may derive from the graft donor. CDR3s include the opening cysteine and the closing phenylalanine or tryptophan. Each record gives: CDR3 DNA, CDR3 protein, J gene, clone size, V gene, D gene, CDR3 length. The D gene is left open where the match is weak. Clone size is given for some rows only: seen once, a few or many times, or a class if the clone is expanded.

CDR3 DNA: TGTGCCAGCAGCCATAGGAGTAGCGGGTTACAAGAGACCCAGTACTTC
CDR3 protein: CASSHRSSGLQETQYF
J gene: TRBJ2-5
clone size: NA
V gene: TRBV2
D gene: TRBD2
CDR3 length: 16

CDR3 DNA: TGCGCCAGCAGCAGGACTAGCGGGGTTGTCGTGACCCAGTACTTC
CDR3 protein: CASSRTSGVVVTQYF
J gene: TRBJ2-5
clone size: once
V gene: TRBV5-1
D gene: TRBD2
CDR3 length: 15

CDR3 DNA: TGTGCCAGCAGGAAGAGCAGGATCACAGATACGCAGTATTTT
CDR3 protein: CASRKSRITDTQYF
J gene: TRBJ2-3
clone size: once
V gene: TRBV6-6
D gene: NA
CDR3 length: 14

CDR3 DNA: TGTGCCAGCAGGTTGACAGGGCCTGGGACTGAAGCTTTCTTT
CDR3 protein: CASRLTGPGTEAFF
J gene: TRBJ1-1
clone size: NA
V gene: TRBV28
D gene: TRBD1
CDR3 length: 14

CDR3 DNA: TGTGCCAGCAGCTTGGACAGGTACGAGCAGTACTTC
CDR3 protein: CASSLDRYEQYF
J gene: TRBJ2-7
clone size: NA
V gene: TRBV5-4
D gene: NA
CDR3 length: 12

CDR3 DNA: TGTGCCAGCTCAGGGTTTAGCGGGAGGCAAGAGACCCAGTACTTC
CDR3 protein: CASSGFSGRQETQYF
J gene: TRBJ2-5
clone size: once
V gene: TRBV18
D gene: TRBD2
CDR3 length: 15

CDR3 DNA: TGTGCCAGCAGCCTCCCTGGACAGGGCGGCGGCGCTTTCTTT
CDR3 protein: CASSLPGQGGGAFF
J gene: TRBJ1-1
clone size: NA
V gene: TRBV5-6
D gene: TRBD1
CDR3 length: 14

CDR3 DNA: TGTGCCAGCAGCGGACAATTGAACACTGAAGCTTTCTTT
CDR3 protein: CASSGQLNTEAFF
J gene: TRBJ1-1
clone size: NA
V gene: TRBV7-2
D gene: NA
CDR3 length: 13

CDR3 DNA: TGCGCCAGCAGATCCGATACAGGGGAAACAGATACGCAGTATTTT
CDR3 protein: CASRSDTGETDTQYF
J gene: TRBJ2-3
clone size: NA
V gene: TRBV5-1
D gene: TRBD1
CDR3 length: 15

CDR3 DNA: TGTGCCAGCAGCGCGGACAGTAACACCGGGGAGCTGTTTTTT
CDR3 protein: CASSADSNTGELFF
J gene: TRBJ2-2
clone size: NA
V gene: TRBV5-4
D gene: NA
CDR3 length: 14

CDR3 DNA: TGTGCCAGCAGCACCGGGACAGGGAGGAATTCACCCCTCCACTTT
CDR3 protein: CASSTGTGRNSPLHF
J gene: TRBJ1-6
clone size: NA
V gene: TRBV5-6
D gene: TRBD1
CDR3 length: 15

CDR3 DNA: TGTGCCAGCAGCCCACAGGGGGCCGGAGGGTCCCCCCTCCACTTT
CDR3 protein: CASSPQGAGGSPLHF
J gene: TRBJ1-6
clone size: once
V gene: TRBV5-4
D gene: TRBD1
CDR3 length: 15

CDR3 DNA: TGCGCCAGCAGCCAGACGGGGAGGACGACAGATACGCAGTATTTT
CDR3 protein: CASSQTGRTTDTQYF
J gene: TRBJ2-3
clone size: NA
V gene: TRBV4-3
D gene: NA
CDR3 length: 15

CDR3 DNA: TGCGCCAGCGCCCCCTATTCCGGGACAGGGCTAAACGAGCAGTACTTC
CDR3 protein: CASAPYSGTGLNEQYF
J gene: TRBJ2-7
clone size: NA
V gene: TRBV23-1
D gene: TRBD1
CDR3 length: 16

CDR3 DNA: TGCGCCAGCAGCCAAACAGTGAACACTGAAGCTTTCTTT
CDR3 protein: CASSQTVNTEAFF
J gene: TRBJ1-1
clone size: NA
V gene: TRBV4-3
D gene: NA
CDR3 length: 13

CDR3 DNA: TGTGCCAGCAGCTCCCGGCAGGGGGGCACAGATACGCAGTATTTT
CDR3 protein: CASSSRQGGTDTQYF
J gene: TRBJ2-3
clone size: NA
V gene: TRBV11-3
D gene: TRBD1
CDR3 length: 15

CDR3 DNA: TGTGCCAGTAGTTCTTCGACAGGGAGCGGTTACGAGCAGTACTTC
CDR3 protein: CASSSSTGSGYEQYF
J gene: TRBJ2-7
clone size: NA
V gene: TRBV19
D gene: TRBD1
CDR3 length: 15

CDR3 DNA: TGTGCCACCAGCAAAAGGACAGGCCGGGCAGATACGCAGTATTTT
CDR3 protein: CATSKRTGRADTQYF
J gene: TRBJ2-3
clone size: NA
V gene: TRBV15
D gene: TRBD1
CDR3 length: 15

CDR3 DNA: TGTGCCAGCGGACAGGGGGCAACTAATGAAAAACTGTTTTTT
CDR3 protein: CASGQGATNEKLFF
J gene: TRBJ1-4
clone size: NA
V gene: TRBV21-1
D gene: NA
CDR3 length: 14

CDR3 DNA: TGCGCCAGCAGCTTGGACAGGGTGGCCACCGGGGAGCTGTTTTTT
CDR3 protein: CASSLDRVATGELFF
J gene: TRBJ2-2
clone size: NA
V gene: TRBV5-1
D gene: NA
CDR3 length: 15

CDR3 DNA: TGTGCCAGCAGCCTAGGCCAGGGGGCAGGAGGCTACACCTTC
CDR3 protein: CASSLGQGAGGYTF
J gene: TRBJ1-2
clone size: NA
V gene: TRBV11-1
D gene: TRBD1
CDR3 length: 14

CDR3 DNA: TGCGCCAGCAGCCAAGGCCAGGGGATAGGTGCTACCGGTCATGGCTACACCTTC
CDR3 protein: CASSQGQGIGATGHGYTF
J gene: TRBJ1-2
clone size: once
V gene: TRBV4-3
D gene: NA
CDR3 length: 18

CDR3 DNA: TGTGCCAGCAGCTTGTTACAGGGGGAGTTAGAGACCCAGTACTTC
CDR3 protein: CASSLLQGELETQYF
J gene: TRBJ2-5
clone size: NA
V gene: TRBV5-4
D gene: TRBD1
CDR3 length: 15

CDR3 DNA: TGTGCCAGCAGTAGGAGGACGGGCGGAGAGACCCAGTACTTC
CDR3 protein: CASSRRTGGETQYF
J gene: TRBJ2-5
clone size: NA
V gene: TRBV6-6
D gene: NA
CDR3 length: 14

CDR3 DNA: TGTGCCAGCAGTACATCAGGGGGAAGGGCCGGGGAGCTGTTTTTT
CDR3 protein: CASSTSGGRAGELFF
J gene: TRBJ2-2
clone size: NA
V gene: TRBV6-6
D gene: TRBD1
CDR3 length: 15

CDR3 DNA: TGTGCCAGCAGCCCACAACGGACAGGGTTAGGAGAGACCCAGTACTTC
CDR3 protein: CASSPQRTGLGETQYF
J gene: TRBJ2-5
clone size: NA
V gene: TRBV7-2
D gene: TRBD1
CDR3 length: 16

CDR3 DNA: TGTGCCAGCTCGGGACAGGTCACGGGAGGCTACACCTTC
CDR3 protein: CASSGQVTGGYTF
J gene: TRBJ1-2
clone size: NA
V gene: TRBV18
D gene: TRBD1
CDR3 length: 13

CDR3 DNA: TGCAGCGTAGCCGGGACTAGGGGAGAGACCCAGTACTTC
CDR3 protein: CSVAGTRGETQYF
J gene: TRBJ2-5
clone size: NA
V gene: TRBV29-1
D gene: TRBD2
CDR3 length: 13